Described below is a single T cell receptor (beta chain) sequence and its context. The germline V gene has CDR1 MGHRA and CDR2 YSYEKL. The CDR3 sequence is 13 residues long. TRB cDNA libraries were made by UMI-labeled 5' RACE. TCRdb re-called the 5' RACE reads; every CDR3 protein appears as one record, without DNA. This sample carries approximately 37,000 distinct CDR3 sequences, with roughly 7.7% going to the ten biggest clones. This sample stems from a study of CXCR3-negative and CXCR3-positive naive CD8 T cells. The receptor was derived from a human donor in good health. Some clones in this sample may be carry-over from other donors' samples. The V call is TRBV4-1, the J call TRBJ2-7. Sequenced: memory CD8+ T cells from blood. CDR3 region: CASSLASKYEQYF.